Listed here is a single T cell receptor (beta chain). It lacks a known antigen. No much larger clone exists at a distance of one base, and base qualities are not known. The data were obtained in a study of regulatory T cells in long-lasting Graves disease (dated by TCRdb to the early 2020s). About the investigation overall: Persistent Graves' disease meant more than 5 years of antithyroid drug treatment with TSH receptor autoantibodies that stayed positive. The study was conducted in China and was registered as a clinical trial. Persistent Graves' disease patients were compared with newly diagnosed Graves' disease patients by peripheral blood TCR sequencing and RNA sequencing. In the clinical cohort, patients with persistent Graves' disease had used antithyroid drugs for an average of about 9.4 years. A total of around 35 samples were covered by TCR sequencing, comprising some 13 persistent and 20 newly diagnosed Graves' disease patients.

The meaning of the sample's time point label: persistent/refractory GD, antithyroid drugs over 5 years with positive TRAb. For both TCR sequencing and RNA sequencing, RNA was extracted from PBMCs in TRIzol. The diagnosis of Graves' disease was made according to American Thyroid Association guidelines. Recruitment of patients was carried out at an endocrinology department in Xi'an, China. Each patient gave approximately 8.8 milliliters of peripheral blood, collected in an EDTA anticoagulant tube. Ficoll Paque Plus density gradient separation was used to isolate PBMCs, and no further T cell sorting was performed. An Agilent 2100 Bioanalyzer and agarose gel were used to check RNA quality, while a NanoDrop 2000 measured RNA concentration. The library was prepared using multiplex PCR. The listed sequencing device is Illumina HiSeq 4000. TCR beta libraries were built with iRepertoire HTBI primers and Arm-PCR amplification of CDR3 regions. Gel purification was performed on PCR products prior to sequencing. Under the source paper's analysis protocol: Across samples, 60 to 70 TRBV and 13 to 15 TRBJ segments were identified and used for gene usage analysis of CDR3 amino acid clonotypes. COPE and FqMerger were used to merge the filtered high-quality paired reads into contigs. Contigs were aligned with BLAST to IMGT TRBV, TRBD and TRBJ reference genes, and CDR3 was defined per IMGT. Any clonotype with a frequency above 0.1% was classified as a highly expanded clone. Shannon entropy was used to measure repertoire diversity, and the Gini coefficient was used to measure V-J evenness. Clonotypes shared by more than one individual were considered public. In TCRdb, the public reads were trimmed at Q25 with fastp and aligned with MiXCR, with productive beta chains retained. Merged by CDR3 protein, the rows form single entries marked with the most common genes and DNA. The V and J calls were not made by the authors but by TCRdb's processing. The sample data list a few hundred thousand distinct CDR3 sequences, and 23% of these were observed just once. About a quarter of the sample rests with the top ten.

V loses 5 bases, J loses 7 bases, and the germline ends lie 18 bases apart. The CDR3 runs 14 amino acids, cysteine and phenylalanine included. Here the CDR3 DNA is all that survives: 42 bases in frame from base 1. CDR1 and CDR2 were assigned from the germline V gene as SGHRS and YFSETQ. Overall study results and their limits: Sequencing and analysis were limited to the TCR beta chain. As a limitation, the authors acknowledged that the small sample size may reduce accuracy. TRBV28, TRBJ1-2 and TRBJ2-5 were preferentially used in persistent disease, while TRBV20-1 and TRBJ2-1 were favored in newly diagnosed disease. Compared with newly diagnosed patients, patients with persistent Graves' disease had lower TCR Shannon entropy and fewer highly expanded clones, which suggests clonal expansion. The study examined only peripheral blood because the primary lesion, thyroid tissue, could not be accessed. A larger number of public clonotypes was shared among persistent patients (around 3,000) than among newly diagnosed patients (approximately 1,000).

The sequencing used peripheral blood mononuclear cells (PBMCs), collected when the disease was refractory, from a patient treated with antithyroid drugs. The receptor was derived from a female donor with Graves disease. The chain is encoded by TRBV5-1 joined to TRBJ1-1; D gene: possibly TRBD1, on 5 matching bases. The nucleotides read TGCGCCAGCAGGTTCGGCCGGACATGGAGTGAAGCTTTCTTT. Translated, this gives CASRFGRTWSEAFF.